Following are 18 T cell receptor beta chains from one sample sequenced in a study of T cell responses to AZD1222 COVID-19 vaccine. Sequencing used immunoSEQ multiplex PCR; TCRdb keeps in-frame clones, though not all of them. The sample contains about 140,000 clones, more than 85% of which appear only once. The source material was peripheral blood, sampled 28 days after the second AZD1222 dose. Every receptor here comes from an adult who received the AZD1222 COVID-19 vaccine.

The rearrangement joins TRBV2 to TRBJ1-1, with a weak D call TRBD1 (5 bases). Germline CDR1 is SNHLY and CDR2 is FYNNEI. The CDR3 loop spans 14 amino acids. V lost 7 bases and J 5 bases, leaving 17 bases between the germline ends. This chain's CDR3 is CASTQTGVGTEAFF. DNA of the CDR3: TGTGCCAGCACCCAGACGGGGGTGGGGACTGAAGCTTTCTTT.

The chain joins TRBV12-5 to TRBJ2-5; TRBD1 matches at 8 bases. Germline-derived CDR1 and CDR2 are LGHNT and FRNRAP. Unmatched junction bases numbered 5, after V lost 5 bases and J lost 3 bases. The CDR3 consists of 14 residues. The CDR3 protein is CASGPGQAEETQYF. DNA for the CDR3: TGTGCTAGTGGTCCGGGACAGGCCGAAGAGACCCAGTACTTC.

The CDR3 protein is CASSQFGTSSHYGYTF. For the CDR3, the DNA is TGTGCCAGCAGCCAATTCGGGACCTCATCCCACTATGGCTACACCTTC. The chain couples TRBV16 to TRBJ1-2; D perhaps matches TRBD1 (5 bases). Per germline, CDR1 KGHSY and CDR2 FQNENV. The V end lost 1 base, the J end lost 3 bases, and 15 bases lay between the germline ends. CDR3 length equals 16 residues.

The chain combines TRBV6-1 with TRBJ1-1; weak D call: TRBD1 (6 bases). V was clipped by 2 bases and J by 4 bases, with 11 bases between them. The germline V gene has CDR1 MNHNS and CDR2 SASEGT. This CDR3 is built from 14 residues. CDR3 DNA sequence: TGTGCCAGCAGTGAACAACAGGGATTCACTGAAGCTTTCTTT. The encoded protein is CASSEQQGFTEAFF.

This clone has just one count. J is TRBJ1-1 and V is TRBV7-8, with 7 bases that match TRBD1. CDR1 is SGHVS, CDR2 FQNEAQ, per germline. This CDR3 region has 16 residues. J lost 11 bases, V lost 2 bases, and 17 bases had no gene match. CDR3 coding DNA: TGTGCCAGCAGCTTATACAGGGGCTCCCGCGAGTTGTGGGCTTTCTTT. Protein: CASSLYRGSRELWAFF.

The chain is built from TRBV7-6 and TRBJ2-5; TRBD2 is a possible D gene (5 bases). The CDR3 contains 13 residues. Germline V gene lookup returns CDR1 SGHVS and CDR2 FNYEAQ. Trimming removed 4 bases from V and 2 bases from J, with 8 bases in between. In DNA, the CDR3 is TGTGCCAGCAGCTGGAGGCCACAAGAGACCCAGTACTTC. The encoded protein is CASSWRPQETQYF.

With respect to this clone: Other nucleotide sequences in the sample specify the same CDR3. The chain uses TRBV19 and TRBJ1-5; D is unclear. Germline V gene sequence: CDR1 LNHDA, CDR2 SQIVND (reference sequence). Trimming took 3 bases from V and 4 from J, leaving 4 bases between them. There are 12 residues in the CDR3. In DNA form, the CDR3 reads TGTGCCAGTAGTATTGGGAATCAGCCCCAGCATTTT. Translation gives CASSIGNQPQHF.

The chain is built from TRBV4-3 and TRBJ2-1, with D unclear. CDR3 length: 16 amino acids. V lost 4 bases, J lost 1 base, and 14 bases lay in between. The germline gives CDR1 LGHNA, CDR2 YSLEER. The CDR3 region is CASSRSIGFSYNEQFF. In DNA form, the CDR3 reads TGCGCCAGCAGCCGCTCGATCGGGTTTTCCTACAATGAGCAGTTCTTC.

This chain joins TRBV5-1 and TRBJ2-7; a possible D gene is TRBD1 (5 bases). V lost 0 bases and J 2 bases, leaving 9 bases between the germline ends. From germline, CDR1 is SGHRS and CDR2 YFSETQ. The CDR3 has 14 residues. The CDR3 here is CASSLATATYEQYF. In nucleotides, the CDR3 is TGCGCCAGCAGCTTGGCGACAGCCACCTACGAGCAGTACTTC.

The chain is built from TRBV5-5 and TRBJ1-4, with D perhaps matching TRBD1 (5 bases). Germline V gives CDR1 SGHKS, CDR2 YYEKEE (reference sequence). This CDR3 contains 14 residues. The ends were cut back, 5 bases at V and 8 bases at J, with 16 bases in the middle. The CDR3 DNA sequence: TGTGCCAGCAGGTCACCGGGGGGAAACGAAAAACTGTTTTTT. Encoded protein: CASRSPGGNEKLFF.

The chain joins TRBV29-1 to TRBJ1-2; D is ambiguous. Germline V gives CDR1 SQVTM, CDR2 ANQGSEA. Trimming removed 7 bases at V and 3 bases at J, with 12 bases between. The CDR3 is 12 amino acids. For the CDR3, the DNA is TGCAGCGCCGCGACCCCGGACTATGGCTACACCTTC. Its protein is CSAATPDYGYTF. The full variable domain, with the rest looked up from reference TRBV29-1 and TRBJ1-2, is SAVISQKPSRDICQRGTSLTIQCQVDSQVTMMFWYRQQPGQSLTLIATANQGSEATYESGFVIDKFPISRPNLTFSTLTVSNMSPEDSSIYLCSAATPDYGYTFGSGTRLTVV.

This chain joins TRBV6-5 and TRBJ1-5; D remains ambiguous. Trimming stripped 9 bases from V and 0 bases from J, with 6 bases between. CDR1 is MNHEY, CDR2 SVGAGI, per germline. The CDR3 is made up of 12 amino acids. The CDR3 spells CASAYSNQPQHF. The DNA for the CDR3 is TGTGCCAGTGCCTATAGCAATCAGCCCCAGCATTTT.

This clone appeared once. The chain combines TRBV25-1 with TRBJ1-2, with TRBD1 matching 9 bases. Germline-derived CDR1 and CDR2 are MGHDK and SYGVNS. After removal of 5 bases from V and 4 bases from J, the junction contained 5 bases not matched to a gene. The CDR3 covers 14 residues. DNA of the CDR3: TGTGCCAGCAGTCCGGGACAGGGCGGCTATGGCTACACCTTC. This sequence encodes CASSPGQGGYGYTF.

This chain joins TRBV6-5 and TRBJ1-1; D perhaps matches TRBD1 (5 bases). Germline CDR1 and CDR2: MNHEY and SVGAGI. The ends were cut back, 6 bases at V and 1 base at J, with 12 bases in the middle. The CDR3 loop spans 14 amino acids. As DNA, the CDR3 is TGTGCCAGCAGCTACAACAGGCGGAACACTGAAGCTTTCTTT. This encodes CASSYNRRNTEAFF.

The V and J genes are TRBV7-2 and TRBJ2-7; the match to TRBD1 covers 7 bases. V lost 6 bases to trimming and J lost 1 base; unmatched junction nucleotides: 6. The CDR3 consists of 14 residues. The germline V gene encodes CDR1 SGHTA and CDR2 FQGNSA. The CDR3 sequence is CASRQRQGSYEQYF. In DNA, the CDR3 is TGTGCCAGCAGGCAAAGACAGGGTTCCTACGAGCAGTACTTC.

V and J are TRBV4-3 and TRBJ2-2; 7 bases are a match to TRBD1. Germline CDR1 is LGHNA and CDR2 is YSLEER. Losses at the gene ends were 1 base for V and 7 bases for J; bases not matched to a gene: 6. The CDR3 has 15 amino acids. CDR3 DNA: TGCGCCAGCAGCCAAGGAGACAGGGTTGGCGGGGAGCTGTTTTTT. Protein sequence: CASSQGDRVGGELFF.

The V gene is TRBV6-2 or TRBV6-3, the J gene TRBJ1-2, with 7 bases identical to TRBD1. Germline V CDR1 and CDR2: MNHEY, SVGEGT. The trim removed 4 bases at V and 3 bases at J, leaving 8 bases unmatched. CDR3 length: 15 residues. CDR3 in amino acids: CASSSRGQGDYGYTF. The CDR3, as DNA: TGTGCCAGCAGTTCCCGGGGGCAGGGGGACTATGGCTACACCTTC.

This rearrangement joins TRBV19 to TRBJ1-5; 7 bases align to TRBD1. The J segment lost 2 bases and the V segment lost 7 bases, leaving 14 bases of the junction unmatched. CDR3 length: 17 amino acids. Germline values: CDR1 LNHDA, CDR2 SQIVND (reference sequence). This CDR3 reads CASKKTGGGQGNQPQHF. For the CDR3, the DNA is TGTGCCAGTAAGAAGACTGGGGGAGGACAGGGCAATCAGCCCCAGCATTTT.